These 27 T cell receptor beta chains were sequenced from one sample in a study of cytomegalovirus exposure and HLA in healthy donors. Use of 60 Vbeta and 13 Jbeta primers characterized the PCR. Measured with immunoSEQ multiplex PCR; TCRdb has only the in-frame clones, and not every one. The sample records some 74,000 clones, 60% to 75% being singletons. Sequenced input: PBMCs. These receptors were collected from a man aged 40-49 years in good health and CMV-seropositive.

This chain links TRBV9 with TRBJ1-3; 9 bases are a match to TRBD1. The CDR3 spans 16 residues. The germline V gene encodes CDR1 SGDLS and CDR2 YYNGEE. V dropped 4 bases and J dropped 5; count of bases not matched to a gene: 10. The CDR3 reads CASSLPAGTGRNTIYF. CDR3 DNA sequence: TGTGCCAGCAGCCTCCCTGCCGGGACAGGGAGAAACACCATATATTTT. Variable domain in full (rest from reference TRBV9 and TRBJ1-3): DSGVTQTPKHLITATGQRVTLRCSPRSGDLSVYWYQQSLDQGLQFLIQYYNGEERAKGNILERFSAQQFPDLHSELNLSSLELGDSALYFCASSLPAGTGRNTIYFGEGSWLTVV.

The rearrangement joins TRBV19 to TRBJ1-3; the match to TRBD1 covers 7 bases. This CDR3 region has 17 residues. Germline CDR1 is LNHDA and CDR2 is SQIVND (reference sequence). J lost 1 base, V lost 7 bases, and 13 bases had no gene match. CDR3 residues: CASTLRDRPTSGNTIYF. CDR3 bases: TGTGCCAGTACCCTCCGGGACAGACCTACTTCTGGAAACACCATATATTTT.

This chain links TRBV6-5 with TRBJ1-1; D might be TRBD1 (5 bases). In germline, CDR1 is MNHEY, CDR2 SVGAGI. The CDR3 extends over 13 amino acids. Deletions cut 2 bases from V and 7 bases from J, with 11 bases between. The CDR3 sequence: CASSYRTGGEAFF. CDR3 in DNA: TGTGCCAGCAGTTACCGGACCGGGGGTGAAGCTTTCTTT.

This rearrangement joins TRBV7-9 to TRBJ1-1, with D perhaps matching TRBD1 (6 bases). The CDR3 covers 13 residues. Germline lookup yields CDR1 SEHNR and CDR2 FQNEAQ (reference sequence). V lost 5 bases and J lost 4, with 11 bases in between. CDR3 residues: CASSLGQLTEAFF. In nucleotides, the CDR3 is TGTGCCAGCAGCCTAGGACAGCTCACTGAAGCTTTCTTT.

The rearrangement uses TRBV5-5 and TRBJ2-6, with D possibly matching TRBD2 (5 bases). Trimming cost V 1 base and J 1 base, with 6 bases left between them. Germline CDR1 and CDR2: SGHKS and YYEKEE (reference sequence). CDR3 length equals 15 residues. CDR3 residues: CASSLSGSGANVLTF. The CDR3 region has the DNA TGTGCCAGCAGCTTGTCGGGGTCTGGGGCCAACGTCCTGACTTTC.

The chain links TRBV15 to TRBJ2-2; possibly TRBD1 for D (6 bases). The CDR3 sequence is 14 residues long. CDR1 and CDR2 from the germline V gene are LNHNV and YYDKDF (reference sequence). V shed 0 bases and J shed 6 bases, with 8 bases lying between them. Here the CDR3 DNA reads TGTGCCACCAGCAGAGACCCAGGGGCCGGGGAGCTGTTTTTT. Its translation: CATSRDPGAGELFF.

This clone was observed a single time. The rearrangement uses TRBV7-8 and TRBJ2-7; 7 bases are a match to TRBD2. Looked up from germline, CDR1 is SGHVS and CDR2 is FQNEAQ. The CDR3 loop spans 15 amino acids. With V trimmed by 5 bases and J by 1 base, 8 bases remained unmatched. CDR3 amino acids: CASSLGRGGSYEQYF. The CDR3 region has the DNA TGTGCCAGCAGCCTCGGTCGCGGGGGATCCTACGAGCAGTACTTC.

The rearrangement joins TRBV19 to TRBJ2-7; 8 nucleotides line up with TRBD1. Trimming took 6 bases from V and 7 from J; bases not matched to a gene: 5. This CDR3 spans 12 amino acids. The germline CDR1 and CDR2 sequences are LNHDA and SQIVND (reference sequence). The DNA for the CDR3 is TGTGCCAGTAGCAGGACAGGGTATGAGCAGTACTTC. Protein: CASSRTGYEQYF.

The chain combines TRBV28 with TRBJ1-5; 8 bases match TRBD1. Germline lookup yields CDR1 MDHEN and CDR2 SYDVKM. V dropped 2 bases and J dropped 0; count of bases not matched to a gene: 6. The CDR3 extends over 17 amino acids. The chain's CDR3 is CASSLPGQAYSNQPQHF. DNA of the CDR3: TGTGCCAGCAGTTTACCGGGACAGGCTTATAGCAATCAGCCCCAGCATTTT. The full variable domain, rest sourced from reference TRBV28 and TRBJ1-5, is DVKVTQSSRYLVKRTGEKVFLECVQDMDHENMFWYRQDPGLGLRLIYFSYDVKMKEKGDIPEGYSVSREKKERFSLILESASTNQTSMYLCASSLPGQAYSNQPQHFGDGTRLSIL.

This clone was recorded only once. CDR3 sequence reads: CASSPGENQPQHF. The CDR3 nucleotides are TGTGCCAGCAGCCCTGGAGAGAATCAGCCCCAGCATTTT. V gene TRBV11-3 combines with J gene TRBJ1-5, with unresolved D. Germline CDR1 is SGHNT and CDR2 is YENEEA. V shed 5 bases and J shed 4 bases, with 9 bases lying between them. This CDR3 is built from 13 residues.

This chain joins TRBV6-5 and TRBJ1-5; a possible D gene is TRBD1 (5 bases). V dropped 2 bases and J dropped 0 bases, with 5 bases sitting between them. The CDR3 is 14 amino acids. Germline CDR1 MNHEY, CDR2 SVGAGI. As DNA, the CDR3 is TGTGCCAGCAGTTACGACAGTAGCAATCAGCCCCAGCATTTT. Amino acids: CASSYDSSNQPQHF.

The gene calls are TRBV10-3 and TRBJ2-5, with 7 bases lining up with TRBD2. The V gene's germline CDR1 is ENHRY and CDR2 SYGVKD. This CDR3 is built from 13 residues. Trimming took 3 bases from V and 3 from J; bases not matched to a gene: 1. The CDR3 nucleotides are TGTGCCATCAGTGACGCGGGGGAAGAGACCCAGTACTTC. As protein: CAISDAGEETQYF.

The V call is TRBV2, the J call TRBJ1-1; 8 bases line up with TRBD1. Germline assignment: CDR1 SNHLY and CDR2 FYNNEI. The CDR3 has 14 residues. Trimming took 5 bases from V and 1 from J; bases not matched to a gene: 3. The CDR3 reads CASSRQGRNTEAFF. In nucleotides, the CDR3 is TGTGCCAGCAGTAGACAGGGGAGGAACACTGAAGCTTTCTTT.

The V call is TRBV19, the J call TRBJ1-2; D uncertain. The CDR3 is 13 residues long. Trimming removed 5 bases from V and 6 bases from J, with 13 bases in between. Germline CDR1 and CDR2: LNHDA and SQIVND (reference sequence). CDR3 bases: TGTGCCAGTAGTGCCCAGGTTATTGATGGCTACACCTTC. Protein: CASSAQVIDGYTF.

In nucleotides, the CDR3 is TGCGCCAGCAGCCGGCTGGGGGGAGAGACCCAGTACTTC. It specifies CASSRLGGETQYF. This chain uses TRBV4-3 with TRBJ2-5, with D possibly being TRBD2 (6 bases). This CDR3 has 13 amino acids. Trimming stripped 4 bases from V and 4 bases from J, with 10 bases between. Germline-derived CDR1 and CDR2 are LGHNA and YSLEER.

Written as DNA, the CDR3 is TGTGCCAGCAGGGGACTGGCTAGAGTCGAGCAGTACTTC. It encodes CASRGLARVEQYF. The chain carries TRBV2 and TRBJ2-7; D may be TRBD2 (6 bases). Trimming removed 6 bases from V and 6 bases from J, with 15 bases in between. In germline, CDR1 is SNHLY, CDR2 FYNNEI. This CDR3 region has 13 residues.

This chain joins TRBV21-1 and TRBJ1-6; the tabulated D call, TRBD1, remains unverified against the DNA. TRBV21-1 is deemed a pseudogene. This CDR3 spans 17 amino acids. Here the CDR3 DNA reads TGTGCCAGCAGCCGACCGGACAGGGAAATTAACAATTCACCCCTCCACTTT. It translates to CASSRPDREINNSPLHF.

The chain uses TRBV11-3 and TRBJ1-1; TRBD1 matches 12 bases. With 0 bases clipped from V and 1 base from J, the junction kept 6 bases outside the gene matches. Germline CDR1 and CDR2: SGHNT and YENEEA. CDR3 size: 18 residues. The DNA for the CDR3 is TGTGCCAGCAGCTTAGATGGGGACAGGGGGCTCTGGAACACTGAAGCTTTCTTT. Amino acid sequence: CASSLDGDRGLWNTEAFF.

The chain couples TRBV7-3 to TRBJ2-1, with a weak D call TRBD2 (6 bases). V was clipped by 4 bases and J by 0 bases, with 16 bases between them. The CDR3 totals 17 residues. Germline V gene sequence: CDR1 SGHTA, CDR2 FQGTGA. The CDR3 loop reads CASSSLEGRSSYNEQFF. The CDR3 DNA reads as TGTGCCAGCAGCTCCCTGGAGGGGAGGAGCTCCTACAATGAGCAGTTCTTC.

The CDR3, as DNA: TGCAGCGTTGAAGACTCAGGGGGCGGCTACACCTTC. Protein sequence: CSVEDSGGGYTF. This chain connects TRBV29-1 to TRBJ1-2, with TRBD1 matching 8 bases. The germline V gene encodes CDR1 SQVTM and CDR2 ANQGSEA. The CDR3 is 12 residues long. Germline trimming cut 0 bases from V and 8 bases from J; bases unmatched to any gene: 2.

The J gene is TRBJ2-3, the V gene TRBV6-1; TRBD1 matches at 8 bases. The CDR3 length is 15 residues. The V gene end was trimmed by 7 bases and the J gene end by 3 bases; junction bases not matched to a gene: 9. Germline assignment: CDR1 MNHNS and CDR2 SASEGT. In DNA, the CDR3 is TGTGCCAGCATATACAGGACAGGGAGAACAGATACGCAGTATTTT. Translated, it gives CASIYRTGRTDTQYF.

The sample holds a few counts of this clone. CDR3 in amino acids: CASSRPGTTYNEQFF. The DNA for the CDR3 is TGTGCCAGCAGTCGGCCGGGGACAACCTACAATGAGCAGTTCTTC. The chain employs TRBV28 and TRBJ2-1; D is perhaps TRBD1 (6 bases). V lost 5 bases and J 2 bases, leaving 13 bases between the germline ends. This CDR3 spans 15 amino acids. Germline CDR1 is MDHEN and CDR2 is SYDVKM. Complete variable domain (other parts from reference TRBV28 and TRBJ2-1): DVKVTQSSRYLVKRTGEKVFLECVQDMDHENMFWYRQDPGLGLRLIYFSYDVKMKEKGDIPEGYSVSREKKERFSLILESASTNQTSMYLCASSRPGTTYNEQFFGPGTRLTVL.

The chain carries TRBV19 and TRBJ2-5; D is ambiguous. Germline CDR1 and CDR2: LNHDA and SQIVND (reference sequence). The V end lost 5 bases, the J end lost 1 base, and 8 bases lay between the germline ends. This CDR3 is 13 amino acids long. CDR3 loop: CASSGAFQETQYF. The CDR3 region has the DNA TGTGCCAGTAGTGGAGCTTTCCAAGAGACCCAGTACTTC.

This rearrangement joins TRBV19 to TRBJ2-3, with a possible D match to TRBD2 (5 bases). Germline values: CDR1 LNHDA, CDR2 SQIVND (reference sequence). V lost 3 bases, J lost 1 base, and 11 bases lay in between. CDR3 length equals 15 residues. CDR3 residues: CASSIPSLGTDTQYF. CDR3 bases: TGTGCCAGTAGTATTCCTAGCTTGGGCACAGATACGCAGTATTTT.

This rearrangement joins TRBV30 to TRBJ1-1; tentative D call: TRBD1 (5 bases). The germline V and J ends were trimmed by 2 bases and 7 bases, with 20 bases remaining between them. Germline V gene sequence: CDR1 GTSNPN, CDR2 SVGIG (reference sequence). The CDR3 sequence is 15 residues long. CDR3 nucleotides: TGTGCCTGGAGTTCACACTCCGGCAGGGCTGGTGAAGCTTTCTTT. The encoded protein is CAWSSHSGRAGEAFF.

The count of this clone is one. At one end the junction does not follow the germline gene, possibly because of a read error. The CDR3 region is CASSEDLAGGPDNEQFF. CDR3 coding DNA: TGTGCCAGCAGCGAAGACCTAGCGGGGGGTCCCGACAATGAGCAGTTCTTC. This rearrangement joins TRBV4-2 to TRBJ2-1, with 11 bases lining up with TRBD2. Germline V lookup: CDR1 LGHNA, CDR2 YNFKEQ. The CDR3 covers 17 residues.

This clone has a handful of counts. The rearrangement uses TRBV2 and TRBJ2-7; D call uncertain. The length of the CDR3 is 17 residues. Germline V CDR1 and CDR2: SNHLY, FYNNEI. V gave up 7 bases and J gave up 0 bases, with 22 bases separating them. CDR3 in amino acids: CASTEAWSRSASYEQYF. The CDR3 DNA is TGTGCCAGCACCGAGGCGTGGTCTCGGTCCGCCTCCTACGAGCAGTACTTC.